The 17 T cell receptor beta chains presented below share a single source sample, sequenced in a study of blood T cell repertoires in COVID-19. Only in-frame clones appear in the TCRdb table, and some are missing; sequencing was by immunoSEQ multiplex PCR. The profile shows some 180,000 clones, over 80% of them singletons. Sequencing was carried out using peripheral blood. Source of these receptors: an elderly woman with COVID-19, enrolled during active disease.

This chain joins TRBV28 and TRBJ1-2; the D is unclear. Germline V gene data show CDR1 as MDHEN and CDR2 as SYDVKM. The CDR3 contains 10 residues. Trimming stripped 6 bases from V and 6 bases from J, with 5 bases between. DNA of the CDR3: TGTGCCAGCAGGGAGAATGGCTACACCTTC. It is translated as CASRENGYTF.

This chain links TRBV27 with TRBJ1-5; D perhaps matches TRBD1 (5 bases). CDR3 size: 14 residues. Per the germline V gene, CDR1 is MNHEY and CDR2 is SMNVEV (reference sequence). The V gene lost 0 bases and the J gene lost 9 bases, with 12 bases spanning the gap. The CDR3 bases are TGTGCCAGCAGTTTATCAGGGGAATCAGGGCCCCAGCATTTT. It translates to CASSLSGESGPQHF.

The J gene is TRBJ1-6, the V gene TRBV18; unclear D gene. Germline CDR1 reads KGHSH; CDR2 reads LQKENI. This CDR3 has 12 residues. V lost 6 bases and J 10 bases, leaving 10 bases between the germline ends. CDR3 coding DNA: TGTGCCAGCTCTGAGAGATCCTCACCCCTCCACTTT. Its translation: CASSERSSPLHF.

This chain uses TRBV5-1 with TRBJ1-2, with 8 bases identical to TRBD1. V lost 3 bases and J lost 6; bases outside the gene matches: 1. The CDR3 consists of 12 residues. The germline V gene has CDR1 SGHRS and CDR2 YFSETQ. CDR3 loop: CASSSTGDGYTF. The CDR3 DNA reads as TGCGCCAGCAGCTCGACAGGGGATGGCTACACCTTC.

The genes are TRBV7-8 and TRBJ2-3; D perhaps matches TRBD2 (5 bases). CDR1 is SGHVS, CDR2 FQNEAQ, per germline. V was cut by 0 bases and J by 3 bases, with 13 bases left in between. The CDR3 totals 16 residues. This CDR3 is CASSLAGDGGTDTQYF. The DNA for the CDR3 is TGTGCCAGCAGCTTAGCCGGGGATGGTGGTACAGATACGCAGTATTTT.

The V call is TRBV6-5, the J call TRBJ2-7; D uncertain. The CDR3 has 14 residues. The germline V and J ends were trimmed by 0 bases and 0 bases, with 6 bases remaining between them. The germline gives CDR1 MNHEY, CDR2 SVGAGI. CDR3 in amino acids: CASSYSPSSYEQYF. The DNA for the CDR3 is TGTGCCAGCAGTTACTCGCCGAGCTCCTACGAGCAGTACTTC.

V and J are TRBV19 and TRBJ2-3; 7 nucleotides align to TRBD2. CDR3 length: 16 amino acids. Germline V lookup: CDR1 LNHDA, CDR2 SQIVND (reference sequence). The junction had 11 bases not matched to a gene; V was cut back by 6 bases and J by 2 bases. The DNA of the CDR3 is TGTGCCAGTAGCCTCCCGGGAGCGGGGCTCACAGATACGCAGTATTTT. Protein product: CASSLPGAGLTDTQYF.

The genes are TRBV3-1 (or the pseudogene TRBV3-2) and TRBJ2-1, with 12 bases fitting TRBD2. This CDR3 has 16 residues. J was trimmed by 6 bases and V by 1 base; bases with no gene match: 4. The germline V gene has CDR1 LGHDT and CDR2 YNNKEL (reference sequence). CDR3 sequence reads: CASSQVLAGGSNEQFF. CDR3 in DNA: TGTGCCAGCAGCCAAGTACTAGCGGGGGGTTCCAATGAGCAGTTCTTC.

This sequence joins TRBV12-3 or TRBV12-4 and TRBJ2-7, with TRBD2 matching over 8 bases. J was trimmed by 3 bases and V by 5 bases; bases with no gene match: 3. The CDR3 contains 13 residues. CDR3 DNA sequence: TGTGCCAGCAGTCGTCTAGCGGGCTACGAGCAGTACTTC. The encoded protein is CASSRLAGYEQYF.

V gene TRBV6-2 or TRBV6-3 combines with J gene TRBJ1-2; D gene ambiguous. V was clipped by 0 bases and J by 8 bases, with 13 bases between them. The CDR3 totals 14 residues. Germline V gene data show CDR1 as MNHEY and CDR2 as SVGEGT. CDR3 sequence reads: CASSYSLPRGGYTF. DNA of the CDR3: TGTGCCAGCAGTTACTCGCTCCCCAGAGGAGGCTACACCTTC.

CDR3 sequence reads: CASSLDRPLPRTAFRYGYTF. The CDR3 DNA follows: TGTGCCAGCAGCTTAGATAGACCCCTCCCCCGGACAGCGTTCCGATATGGCTACACCTTC. This chain joins TRBV11-2 and TRBJ1-2; D is perhaps TRBD1 (6 bases). Germline CDR1 and CDR2: SGHAT and FQNNGV. Trimming took off 0 bases at V and 5 bases at J, with 28 bases between the two ends. CDR3 length equals 20 residues.

The J gene is TRBJ1-2, the V gene TRBV5-4, with unresolved D. CDR3 length: 14 amino acids. Germline V gene data show CDR1 as SGHNT and CDR2 as YYREEE (reference sequence). The germline V and J ends were trimmed by 4 bases and 9 bases, with 19 bases remaining between them. The CDR3 here is CASSQQAGWKSYTF. The CDR3 region has the DNA TGTGCCAGCAGCCAGCAGGCAGGCTGGAAGAGCTACACCTTC.

This chain uses TRBV12-3 or TRBV12-4 with TRBJ1-5; 7 bases map to TRBD1. V lost 5 bases, J lost 6 bases, and 1 base stayed unmatched. The CDR3 is 12 amino acids. CDR3 sequence: CASSDRVQPQHF. The DNA for the CDR3 is TGTGCCAGCAGTGACAGGGTTCAGCCCCAGCATTTT.

This clone has just one count. The chain uses TRBV21-1 and TRBJ2-3; the table names TRBD2, a call not compared with the DNA. TRBV21-1 is assigned pseudogene status. This CDR3 is 17 amino acids long. CDR3 DNA: TGTGCCAGCAGCAAAGGGGGCACCCGGGGGGGAACAGATACGCAGTATTTT. Protein product: CASSKGGTRGGTDTQYF.

This chain connects TRBV20-1 to TRBJ1-2, with 8 bases that match TRBD1. There are 14 residues in the CDR3. J gave up 7 bases and V 3 bases, and 10 bases lay outside the gene matches. Germline assignment: CDR1 DFQATT and CDR2 SNEGSKA (reference sequence). CDR3 bases: TGCAGTGCTAGTCCCGGACAGGGTCCGGGTGGCTACACCTTC. Protein sequence: CSASPGQGPGGYTF.

This clone has just a few counts. The V call is TRBV5-8, the J call TRBJ2-1; D might be TRBD1 (5 bases). The CDR3 totals 16 residues. Germline values: CDR1 SGHTS, CDR2 YDEGEE. Trimming took 4 bases from V and 1 from J, leaving 15 bases between them. The DNA of the CDR3 is TGTGCCAGCAGCCCTCGTGGGGCCGAGTCCTACAATGAGCAGTTCTTC. Translated: CASSPRGAESYNEQFF.

This clone was detected only once. The chain is built from TRBV29-1 and TRBJ2-5, with D unclear. V shed 7 bases and J shed 1 base, with 4 bases lying between them. The CDR3 is made up of 10 amino acids. The germline CDR1 and CDR2 sequences are SQVTM and ANQGSEA. The CDR3 loop reads CSALQETQYF. The DNA of the CDR3 is TGCAGCGCACTCCAAGAGACCCAGTACTTC.